The 8 T cell receptor beta chains given below trace back to one sample, sequenced in a study of CD8 T cells in Susac syndrome. Reverse transcription of 0.5 to 1 ug RNA was performed with random hexamers. TCRdb reanalysed the immunoSEQ multiplex PCR reads using MiXCR and keeps one entry per CDR3 protein. The sample lists 200,000 to 300,000 distinct CDR3 sequences; just under 95% were seen once. Material for sequencing was CD4+ T cells from PBMCs. These receptors were collected from a human donor with multiple sclerosis.

This chain joins TRBV20-1 and TRBJ2-5, with D tentatively TRBD2 (5 bases). The V end was cut by 0 bases, the J end by 4 bases, with 15 bases between. This CDR3 contains 15 residues. The germline V gene encodes CDR1 DFQATT and CDR2 SNEGSKA (reference sequence). The DNA for the CDR3 is TGCAGTGCTAGAGATTTGCGGACGGCGGGAGAGACCCAGTACTTC. Protein product: CSARDLRTAGETQYF.

This chain joins TRBV19 and TRBJ2-6; D unresolved. Trimming shortened V by 1 base and J by 2 bases, and 12 bases separated the two germline ends. The CDR3 consists of 17 residues. Germline V gene lookup returns CDR1 LNHDA and CDR2 SQIVND (reference sequence). The DNA for the CDR3 is TGTGCCAGTAGTATAGGGGCAGTCCGCCCTGGGGCCAACGTCCTGACTTTC. This sequence encodes CASSIGAVRPGANVLTF.

J is TRBJ1-2 and V is TRBV19; 7 bases align to TRBD1. This CDR3 comprises 14 residues. V dropped 4 bases and J dropped 3; count of bases not matched to a gene: 5. Germline CDR1 LNHDA, CDR2 SQIVND (reference sequence). As DNA, the CDR3 is TGTGCCAGTAGTAAGCTTGGGACAGACTATGGCTACACCTTC. Amino acid sequence: CASSKLGTDYGYTF.

The chain links TRBV3-1 to TRBJ2-1; TRBD1 matches at 10 bases. The V and J ends lost 6 bases and 7 bases, in that order; junction bases with no gene match: 15. Germline assignment: CDR1 LGHDT and CDR2 YNNKEL (reference sequence). This CDR3 contains 17 residues. CDR3 nucleotides: TGTGCCAGCAGACAATACCATGGACAGGGGGTTGGGAATGAGCAGTTCTTC. It yields the protein CASRQYHGQGVGNEQFF.

The chain uses TRBV5-1 and TRBJ2-1, with 7 positions matching TRBD2. The CDR3 consists of 15 residues. Germline V gene lookup returns CDR1 SGHRS and CDR2 YFSETQ. The V and J ends lost 5 bases and 7 bases, in that order; junction bases with no gene match: 12. CDR3 region: CASRPDILGGNEQFF. The DNA of the CDR3 is TGCGCCAGCAGACCAGACATCCTGGGAGGGAATGAGCAGTTCTTC. Drawing the rest from reference TRBV5-1 and TRBJ2-1, the complete variable domain is KAGVTQTPRYLIKTRGQQVTLSCSPISGHRSVSWYQQTPGQGLQFLFEYFSETQRNKGNFPGRFSGRQFSNSRSEMNVSTLELGDSALYLCASRPDILGGNEQFFGPGTRLTVL.

The chain employs TRBV4-1 and TRBJ2-2; the match to TRBD1 covers 7 bases. The CDR3 extends over 15 amino acids. The V and J ends lost 4 bases and 4 bases, in that order; junction bases with no gene match: 6. CDR1 MGHRA and CDR2 YSYEKL come from the germline V gene. This chain's CDR3 is CASSPQTGRTGELFF. In nucleotides, the CDR3 is TGCGCCAGCAGCCCCCAGACAGGGCGCACCGGGGAGCTGTTTTTT.

CDR3 bases: TGTGCCAGCAGCTACCTAGCGGGAGGGCCGAATGAGCAGTTCTTC. This codes for CASSYLAGGPNEQFF. The chain links TRBV6-6 to TRBJ2-1; 12 bases agree with TRBD2. The V gene's germline CDR1 is MNHNY and CDR2 SVGAGI (reference sequence). V shed 6 bases, J shed 7 bases, and the junction held 7 bases outside the gene matches. The CDR3 has 15 amino acids.

The gene calls are TRBV7-3 and TRBJ2-7; TRBD2 is a possible D gene (7 bases). The CDR3 totals 15 residues. Trimming removed 3 bases from V and 4 bases from J, with 16 bases in between. Per the germline V gene, CDR1 is SGHTA and CDR2 is FQGTGA. The CDR3 region has the DNA TGTGCCAGCAGCTTCCGGGCGGGGGACACATACGAGCAGTACTTC. Protein: CASSFRAGDTYEQYF. Drawing the rest from reference TRBV7-3 and TRBJ2-7, the complete variable domain is GAGVSQTPSNKVTEKGKYVELRCDPISGHTALYWYRQSLGQGPEFLIYFQGTGAADDSGLPNDRFFAVRPEGSVSTLKIQRTERGDSAVYLCASSFRAGDTYEQYFGPGTRLTVT.